This T cell receptor (beta chain) is drawn from a study of control samples from healthy donors and cancer patients. J was trimmed by 6 bases and V by 2 bases; bases with no gene match: 4. The CDR3 runs to 14 residues. Germline V CDR1 and CDR2: MGHRA, YSYEKL. The method was immunoSEQ multiplex PCR; TCRdb's version includes in-frame clones alone and lacks a portion of them. The data hold 100,000 to 150,000 clones, with nearly 90% observed a single time. This sequence originates from a man aged 45 to 65 in good health. Sequencing was done on a sample of blood. The chain links TRBV4-1 to TRBJ1-1; 9 bases line up with TRBD1. DNA of the CDR3: TGCGCCAGCAGCCAACAACAGGGGGCTCCTGAAGCTTTCTTT. It translates to CASSQQQGAPEAFF.